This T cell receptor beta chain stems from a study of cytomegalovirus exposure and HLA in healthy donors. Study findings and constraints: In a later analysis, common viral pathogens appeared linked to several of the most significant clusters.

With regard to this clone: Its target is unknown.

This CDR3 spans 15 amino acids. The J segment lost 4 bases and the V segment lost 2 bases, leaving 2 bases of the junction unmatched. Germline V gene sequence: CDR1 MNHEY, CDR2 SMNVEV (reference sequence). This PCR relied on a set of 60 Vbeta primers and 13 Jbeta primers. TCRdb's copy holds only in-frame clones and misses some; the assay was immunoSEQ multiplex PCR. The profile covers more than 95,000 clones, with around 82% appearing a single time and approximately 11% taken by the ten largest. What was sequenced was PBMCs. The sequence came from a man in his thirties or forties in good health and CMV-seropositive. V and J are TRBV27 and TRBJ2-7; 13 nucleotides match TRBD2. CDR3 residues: CASSLTSGGVYEQYF. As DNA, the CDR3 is TGTGCCAGCAGTTTAACTAGCGGGGGGGTTTACGAGCAGTACTTC.